This T cell receptor beta chain was sequenced during a study of T cells in Graves' hyperthyroidism and ophthalmopathy. Study-wide findings and caveats: Appearing also in blood were most of the thyroid clonotypes expanded above 0.001.

Comments on this clonotype: Antigen unknown.

Amplification targeted TCR beta CDR3 regions from RNA transcripts. The HTBI primer set drove a first-round RT-PCR of the TCR CDR3. TCRdb re-called the multiplex PCR reads through MiXCR, storing one row per CDR3 protein. Altogether hundreds of thousands of distinct CDR3 sequences are present, around 42% being singletons, with the ten largest covering just over 8%. From germline, CDR1 is LNHDA and CDR2 SQIVND (reference sequence). The CDR3 loop spans 13 amino acids. V lost 9 bases, J lost 10 bases, and 9 bases stayed unmatched. Across 18 months, stable Graves' hyperthyroidism was marked by no progression to ophthalmopathy.

The clonotype comes from a woman between 18 and 29 years old with Graves' hyperthyroidism. This chain connects TRBV19 to TRBJ1-5; 10 bases agree with TRBD1. The specimen was peripheral blood or thyroid tissue (not recorded which). The DNA for the CDR3 is TGTGCCAGCTCACCCGGGACAGGGGTTCCCCAGCATTTT. It encodes CASSPGTGVPQHF.